Sequencing of this T cell receptor beta chain was carried out in a study of diagnostic markers for celiac disease (dated by TCRdb to the early 2020s). Remarks on this clonotype: This receptor's antigen is unknown.

TCRdb names Illumina MiSeq as the instrument used. Based on TCRdb reprocessing of the reads, there is one entry per CDR3 protein sequence, and DNA is missing. The sample table on file contains about 6,000 distinct CDR3 sequences. Over 4.5% of the sample rests with the top ten. The CDR3 has 12 amino acids, counting the end cysteine and phenylalanine. The protein alone is recorded here. CDR1 and CDR2 (SGHTA, FQGNSA) derive from the germline V gene. The origin of this receptor is a human donor. This table probably holds off-target reads from a library built for another chain. The material sequenced was either unsorted cells or a sorted T cell fraction (not recorded which). This chain is built from TRBV7-2 and TRBJ1-2. The CDR3 sequence is CASSLRRNGYTF.